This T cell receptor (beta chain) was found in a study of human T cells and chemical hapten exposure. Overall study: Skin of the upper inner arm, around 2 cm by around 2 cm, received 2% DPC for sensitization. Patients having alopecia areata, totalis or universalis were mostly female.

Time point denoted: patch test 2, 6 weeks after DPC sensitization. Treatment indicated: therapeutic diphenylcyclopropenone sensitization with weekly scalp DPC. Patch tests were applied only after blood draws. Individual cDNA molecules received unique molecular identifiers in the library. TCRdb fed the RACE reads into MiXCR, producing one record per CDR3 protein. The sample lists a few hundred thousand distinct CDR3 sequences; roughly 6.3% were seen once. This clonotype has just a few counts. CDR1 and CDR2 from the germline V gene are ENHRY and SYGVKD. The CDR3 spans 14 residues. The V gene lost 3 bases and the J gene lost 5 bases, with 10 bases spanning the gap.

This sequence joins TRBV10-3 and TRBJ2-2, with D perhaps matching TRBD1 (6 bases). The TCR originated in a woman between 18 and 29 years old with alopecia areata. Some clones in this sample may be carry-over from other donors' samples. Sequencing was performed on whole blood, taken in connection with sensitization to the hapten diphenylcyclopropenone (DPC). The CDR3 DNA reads TGTGCCATCAGTGATCGACAGGTTACCGGGGAGCTGTTTTTT. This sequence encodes CAISDRQVTGELFF.